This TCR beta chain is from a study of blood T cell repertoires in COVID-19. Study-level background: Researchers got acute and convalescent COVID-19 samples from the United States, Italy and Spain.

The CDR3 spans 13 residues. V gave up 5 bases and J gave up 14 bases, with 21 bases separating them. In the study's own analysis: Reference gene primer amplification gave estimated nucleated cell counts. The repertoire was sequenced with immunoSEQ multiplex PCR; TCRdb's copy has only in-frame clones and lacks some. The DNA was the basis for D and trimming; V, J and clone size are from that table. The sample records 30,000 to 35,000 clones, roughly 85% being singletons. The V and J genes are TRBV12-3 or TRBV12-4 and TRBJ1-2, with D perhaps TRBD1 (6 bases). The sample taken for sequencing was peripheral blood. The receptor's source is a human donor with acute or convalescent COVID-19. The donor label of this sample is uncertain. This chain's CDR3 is CASSRGPTAGRTF. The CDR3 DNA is TGTGCCAGCAGTCGGGGGCCGACAGCGGGGCGAACCTTC.